A selection of T cell receptor beta chains follows, all from one sample in a study of response to subunit inactivated influenza vaccine. From the RT-PCR reads, TCRdb called clonotypes with MiXCR, one entry per CDR3 protein. This table has approximately 530,000 distinct CDR3 sequences, approximately 7.7% appearing once. The input for sequencing was PBMCs from blood, taken around 25 months after vaccination. The source is a man aged 45-69 years who received an inactivated influenza vaccine. Each CDR3 is given with its conserved first and last residue. D genes are given only for firm matches. Size values are once, few and many counts, or a class for expanded clones, and some rows have none.

TRBV12-3/TRBV12-4,TRBJ2-3,many,.,TGTGCCAGCGGACAGCTCTTAGATACGCAGTATTTT,CASGQLLDTQYF
TRBV7-2,TRBJ2-3,.,.,TGTGCCAGCAGCTTTACAGGCACAGATACGCAGTATTTT,CASSFTGTDTQYF
TRBV11-2,TRBJ2-3,.,.,TGTGCCAGCAGCTTAAATCGGGCAGGAGCCAGCACAGATACGCAGTATTTT,CASSLNRAGASTDTQYF
TRBV20-1,TRBJ1-5,.,.,TGCAGTGCTAGTACCTTAGGGTTTAGCAATCAGCCCCAGCATTTT,CSASTLGFSNQPQHF
TRBV18,TRBJ1-1,.,.,TGTGCCAGCTCACCACCGAGTCTTCGGGTAAAACTGAACACTGAAGCTTTCTTT,CASSPPSLRVKLNTEAFF
TRBV20-1,TRBJ2-1,few,TRBD2,TGCAGTGCCAGTCGGGACTACTACAATGAGCAGTTCTTC,CSASRDYYNEQFF
TRBV6-1,TRBJ2-3,.,.,TGTGCCAGCAGGTTGACACGGAGCACAGATACGCAGTATTTT,CASRLTRSTDTQYF
TRBV20-1,TRBJ2-7,.,.,TGCAGTGCCAGAACAACTAGGACAAGTCAATACGAGCAGTACTTC,CSARTTRTSQYEQYF
TRBV7-2,TRBJ1-2,many,.,TGTGCCAGCAGCTCGACAGGTGCCTATGGCTACACCTTC,CASSSTGAYGYTF
TRBV6-2/TRBV6-3,TRBJ1-1,few,.,TGTGCCAGCAGTTATTACTTATCCACTGAAGCTTTCTTT,CASSYYLSTEAFF
TRBV28,TRBJ2-2,few,.,TGTGCCAGCAGAGGGCCGGCGAACACCGGGGAGCTGTTTTTT,CASRGPANTGELFF
TRBV20-1,TRBJ1-4,few,.,TGCAGTGCTAGAGATCCGGAAGGGGTCGGAAAACTGTTTTTT,CSARDPEGVGKLFF
TRBV6-5,TRBJ2-6,few,.,TGTGCCAGCAGTTCAACGGGCAGCCTTGTCTCTGGGGCCAACGTCCTGACTTTC,CASSSTGSLVSGANVLTF
TRBV7-2,TRBJ2-1,.,TRBD2,TGTGCCAGCAGCTTAGTTAGCGGGAGTCTCAATGAGCAGTTCTTC,CASSLVSGSLNEQFF
TRBV7-9,TRBJ2-2,.,.,TGTGCCAGCAGCTTAGGAGTTAGGACCCAGAACACCGGGGAGCTGTTTTTT,CASSLGVRTQNTGELFF
TRBV6-2/TRBV6-3,TRBJ1-1,.,.,TGTGCCAGCGGTTACAGGGTAGGAGTGGGAACTGAAGCTTTCTTT,CASGYRVGVGTEAFF
TRBV3-1,TRBJ2-1,many,TRBD2,TGTGCCAGCAGCCATGCCCTAGCGGGAGGTGAGCAGTTCTTC,CASSHALAGGEQFF
TRBV11-1,TRBJ1-1,few,TRBD1,TGTGCCAGCAGTATAACCCATGGTCGAAACAGGGGCGCGAACACTGAAGCTTTCTTT,CASSITHGRNRGANTEAFF
TRBV2,TRBJ1-4,few,TRBD1,TGTGCCAGCTCTTGGACAGGGCAGAGTGAAAAACTGTTTTTT,CASSWTGQSEKLFF
TRBV5-1,TRBJ1-1,few,.,TGCGCCAGCAGCTTGGCCAACGGGGGAGTGAACACTGAAGCTTTCTTT,CASSLANGGVNTEAFF
TRBV7-2,TRBJ1-6,many,TRBD1,TGTGCCAGCAGCTTAGGAGGCAGGGGGTACAATTCACCCCTCCACTTT,CASSLGGRGYNSPLHF
TRBV20-1,TRBJ2-3,.,.,TGCAGTGCTAGTGGGCGGGGGCTCACAGATACGCAGTATTTT,CSASGRGLTDTQYF
TRBV19,TRBJ2-7,few,.,TGTGCCAGTAGTAATTCAGCCTACGAGCAGTACTTC,CASSNSAYEQYF
TRBV7-2,TRBJ2-3,few,TRBD2,TGTGCCAGCAGCCGAAGAGCGGGAGGGGTCACAGATACGCAGTATTTT,CASSRRAGGVTDTQYF
TRBV6-6,TRBJ2-1,few,.,TGTGCCAGCAGTTACTCGAGGGGGAGTGAGCAGTTCTTC,CASSYSRGSEQFF
TRBV4-3,TRBJ2-7,.,.,TGCGCCAGCAGCCAAGATGAAGTAGGGGGGTACTACGAGCAGTACTTC,CASSQDEVGGYYEQYF
TRBV29-1,TRBJ1-1,many,.,TGCAGCGTTGAATCGGGGCGGAACACTGAAGCTTTCTTT,CSVESGRNTEAFF
TRBV20-1,TRBJ2-7,.,TRBD2,TGCAGTGCTAGAGACCCAGCGGGAGGTCGCCTCGGCGAGCAGTACTTC,CSARDPAGGRLGEQYF
TRBV7-2,TRBJ1-5,few,.,TGTGCCAGCAGCCCCGGGGGACTTCGGGGCTTTGGAGCCCAGCATTTT,CASSPGGLRGFGAQHF
TRBV20-1,TRBJ2-7,many,TRBD2,TGCAGTGCTAGAGATGGGGCGGGAGTCTGGTACGAGCAGTACTTC,CSARDGAGVWYEQYF
TRBV29-1,TRBJ2-1,.,.,TGCAGCGTTGAAGGTAATGAGCAGTTCTTC,CSVEGNEQFF
TRBV28,TRBJ2-2,few,TRBD1,TGTGCCAGCAGTCTGGTGGACAGGGACACCGGGGAGCTGTTTTTT,CASSLVDRDTGELFF
TRBV4-2,TRBJ1-5,many,TRBD1,TGTGCCAGCAGCCATCAGGGACAGGGTGGAGGTTGGCCCCAGCATTTT,CASSHQGQGGGWPQHF
TRBV6-2/TRBV6-3,TRBJ2-3,few,TRBD2,TGTGCCAGCAGTTACGTTTTGGTAGCGGGGCTTAGCACAGATACGCAGTATTTT,CASSYVLVAGLSTDTQYF
TRBV12-3/TRBV12-4,TRBJ1-1,many,.,TGTGCCAGCAGCCGAGGGGGTGACGCTTTCTTT,CASSRGGDAFF
TRBV3-1,TRBJ2-1,.,TRBD2,TGTGCCAGCAGCCTCATGACTAGCGGGAAGTCTGAGCAGTTCTTC,CASSLMTSGKSEQFF
TRBV9,TRBJ1-1,.,.,TGTGCCAGCAGCGGACCCGGGGGTGAAGCTTTCTTT,CASSGPGGEAFF
TRBV5-6,TRBJ2-7,few,.,TGTGCCAGCAGCTGGGGGCCGGGGGGCGTGTACGAGCAGTACTTC,CASSWGPGGVYEQYF
TRBV29-1,TRBJ1-4,many,TRBD1,TGCAGCGTTATCCCGGGACAGGGAGGCGAAAAACTGTTTTTT,CSVIPGQGGEKLFF
TRBV4-1,TRBJ1-1,many,.,TGCGCCAGCAGCCGAGACAGAATGAACACTGAAGCTTTCTTT,CASSRDRMNTEAFF